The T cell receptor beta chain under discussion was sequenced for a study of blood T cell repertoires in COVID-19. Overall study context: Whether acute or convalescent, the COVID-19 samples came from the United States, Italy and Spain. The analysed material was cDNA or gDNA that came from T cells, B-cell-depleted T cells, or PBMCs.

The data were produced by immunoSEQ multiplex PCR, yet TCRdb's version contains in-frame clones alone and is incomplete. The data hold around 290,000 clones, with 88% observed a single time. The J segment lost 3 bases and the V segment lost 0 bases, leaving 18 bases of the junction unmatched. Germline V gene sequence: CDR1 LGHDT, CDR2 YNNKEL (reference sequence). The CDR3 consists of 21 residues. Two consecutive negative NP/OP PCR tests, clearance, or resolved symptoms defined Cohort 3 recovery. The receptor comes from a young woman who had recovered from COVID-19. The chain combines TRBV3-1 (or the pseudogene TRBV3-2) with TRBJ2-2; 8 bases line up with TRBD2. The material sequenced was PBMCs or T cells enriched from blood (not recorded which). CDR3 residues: CASSQDPGAWSSGKDTGELFF. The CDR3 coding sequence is TGTGCCAGCAGCCAAGATCCCGGGGCCTGGAGTAGCGGGAAAGACACCGGGGAGCTGTTTTTT.